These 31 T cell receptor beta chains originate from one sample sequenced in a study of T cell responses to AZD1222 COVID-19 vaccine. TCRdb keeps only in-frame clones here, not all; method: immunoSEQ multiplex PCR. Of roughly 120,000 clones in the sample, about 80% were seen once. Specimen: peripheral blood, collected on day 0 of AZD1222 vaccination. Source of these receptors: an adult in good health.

The CDR3 DNA reads as TGTGCCAGCAGCCAGGGGTCCGGGTCGCGGCTCTATGGCTACACCTTC. Its translation: CASSQGSGSRLYGYTF. The gene calls are TRBV3-1 (or the pseudogene TRBV3-2) and TRBJ1-2; D is unresolved. V was pared by 3 bases and J by 4 bases, with 18 bases between. The CDR3 covers 16 residues. CDR1 is LGHDT and CDR2 is YNNKEL in the germline V gene (reference sequence).

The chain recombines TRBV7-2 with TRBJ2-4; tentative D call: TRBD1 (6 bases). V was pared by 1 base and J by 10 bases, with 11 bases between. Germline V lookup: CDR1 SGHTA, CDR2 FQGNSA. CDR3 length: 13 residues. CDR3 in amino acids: CASSLGAGQIQYF. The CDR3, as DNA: TGTGCCAGCAGCTTAGGAGCCGGACAGATTCAGTACTTC.

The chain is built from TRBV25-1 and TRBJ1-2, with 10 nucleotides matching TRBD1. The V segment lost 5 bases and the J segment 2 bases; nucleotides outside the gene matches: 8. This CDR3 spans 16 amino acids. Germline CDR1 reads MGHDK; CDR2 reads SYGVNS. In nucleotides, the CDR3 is TGTGCCAGCAGTCGGGTGGAGGGACAGGGGAACTATGGCTACACCTTC. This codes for CASSRVEGQGNYGYTF.

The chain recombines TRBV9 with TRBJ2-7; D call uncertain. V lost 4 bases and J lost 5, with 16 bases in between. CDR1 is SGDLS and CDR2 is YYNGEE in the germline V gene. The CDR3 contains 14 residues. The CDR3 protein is CASSMGLVLDEQYF. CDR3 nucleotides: TGTGCCAGCAGCATGGGTCTAGTTCTGGACGAGCAGTACTTC.

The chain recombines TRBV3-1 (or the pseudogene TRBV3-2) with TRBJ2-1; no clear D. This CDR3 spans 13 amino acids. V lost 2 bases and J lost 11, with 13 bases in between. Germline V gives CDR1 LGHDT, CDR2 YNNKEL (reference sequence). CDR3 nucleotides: TGTGCCAGCAGCCAACCCTGGCAGACCAAGCAGTTCTTC. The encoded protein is CASSQPWQTKQFF.

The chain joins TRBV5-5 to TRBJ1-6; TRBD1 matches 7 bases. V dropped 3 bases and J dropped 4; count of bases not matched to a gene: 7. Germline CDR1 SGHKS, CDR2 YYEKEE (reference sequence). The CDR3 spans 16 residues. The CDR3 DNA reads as TGTGCCAGCAGCTCCCGGGACAGAGTGTATAATTCACCCCTCCACTTT. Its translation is CASSSRDRVYNSPLHF.

CDR3 nucleotides: TGTGCCAGCAGGGCGGGGGAAAATTACAATGAGCAGTTCTTC. Its protein is CASRAGENYNEQFF. The rearrangement links TRBV2 to TRBJ2-1, with 7 positions matching TRBD2. The CDR3 is 14 amino acids. J gave up 4 bases and V 6 bases, and 6 bases lay outside the gene matches. Germline CDR1 SNHLY, CDR2 FYNNEI. The variable domain in full, completed from reference TRBV2 and TRBJ2-1, reads EPEVTQTPSHQVTQMGQEVILRCVPISNHLYFYWYRQILGQKVEFLVSFYNNEISEKSEIFDDQFSVERPDGSNFTLKIRSTKLEDSAMYFCASRAGENYNEQFFGPGTRLTVL.

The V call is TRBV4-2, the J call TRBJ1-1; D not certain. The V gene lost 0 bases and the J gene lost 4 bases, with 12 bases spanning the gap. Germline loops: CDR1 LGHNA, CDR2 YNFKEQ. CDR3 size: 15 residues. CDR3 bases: TGTGCCAGCAGCCAAGATCGACTTGAGCCCACTGAAGCTTTCTTT. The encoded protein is CASSQDRLEPTEAFF.

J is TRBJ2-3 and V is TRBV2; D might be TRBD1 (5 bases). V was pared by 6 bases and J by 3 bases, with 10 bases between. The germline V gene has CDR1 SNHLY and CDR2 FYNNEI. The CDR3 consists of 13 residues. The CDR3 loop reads CASSGRATDTQYF. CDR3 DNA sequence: TGTGCCAGCAGCGGCAGGGCGACAGATACGCAGTATTTT.

CDR3 nucleotide sequence: TGTGCCAGCAGTTCTTACAGGGGGGAGGGGAACACTGAAGCTTTCTTT. The encoded protein is CASSSYRGEGNTEAFF. The chain carries TRBV27 and TRBJ1-1, with TRBD1 matching over 8 bases. Germline lookup yields CDR1 MNHEY and CDR2 SMNVEV (reference sequence). Germline trimming cut 4 bases from V and 1 base from J; bases unmatched to any gene: 8. The CDR3 is made up of 16 amino acids.

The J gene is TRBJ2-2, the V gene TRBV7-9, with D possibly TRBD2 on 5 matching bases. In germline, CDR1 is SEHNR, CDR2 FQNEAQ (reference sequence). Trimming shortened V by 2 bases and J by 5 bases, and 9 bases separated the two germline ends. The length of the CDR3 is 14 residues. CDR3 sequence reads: CASSLQSGTGELFF. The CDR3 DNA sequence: TGTGCCAGCAGCTTACAGTCGGGGACCGGGGAGCTGTTTTTT.

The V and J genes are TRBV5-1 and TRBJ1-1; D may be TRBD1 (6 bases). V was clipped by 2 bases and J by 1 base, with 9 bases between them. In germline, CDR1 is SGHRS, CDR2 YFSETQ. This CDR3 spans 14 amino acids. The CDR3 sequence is CASSFKGGNTEAFF. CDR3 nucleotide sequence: TGCGCCAGCAGCTTCAAAGGGGGGAACACTGAAGCTTTCTTT. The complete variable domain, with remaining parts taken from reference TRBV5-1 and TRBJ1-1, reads KAGVTQTPRYLIKTRGQQVTLSCSPISGHRSVSWYQQTPGQGLQFLFEYFSETQRNKGNFPGRFSGRQFSNSRSEMNVSTLELGDSALYLCASSFKGGNTEAFFGQGTRLTVV.

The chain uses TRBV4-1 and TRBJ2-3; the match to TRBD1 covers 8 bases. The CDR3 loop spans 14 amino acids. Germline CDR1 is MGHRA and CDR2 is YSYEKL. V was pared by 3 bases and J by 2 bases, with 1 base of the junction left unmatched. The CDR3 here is CASSQDRDTDTQYF. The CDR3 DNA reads TGCGCCAGCAGCCAGGACAGGGACACAGATACGCAGTATTTT.

The chain's CDR3 is CASSPGGGRGYTF. CDR3 DNA sequence: TGTGCCAGCAGCCCAGGGGGGGGCCGGGGCTACACCTTC. V is TRBV5-6 and J is TRBJ1-2, with 7 bases aligning to TRBD1. Germline trimming cut 4 bases from V and 8 bases from J; bases unmatched to any gene: 8. Germline assignment: CDR1 SGHDT and CDR2 YYEEEE. The CDR3 is made up of 13 amino acids.

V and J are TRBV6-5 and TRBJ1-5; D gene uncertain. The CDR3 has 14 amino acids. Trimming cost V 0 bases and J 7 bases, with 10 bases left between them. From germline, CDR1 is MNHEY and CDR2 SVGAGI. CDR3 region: CASSYSVGSQPQHF. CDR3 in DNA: TGTGCCAGCAGTTACTCGGTGGGATCCCAGCCCCAGCATTTT.

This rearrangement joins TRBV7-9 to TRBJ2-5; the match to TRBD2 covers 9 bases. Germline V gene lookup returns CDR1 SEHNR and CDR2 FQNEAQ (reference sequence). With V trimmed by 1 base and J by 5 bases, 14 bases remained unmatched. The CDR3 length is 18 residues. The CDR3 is CASSLGPVGLAHHETQYF. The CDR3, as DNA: TGTGCCAGCAGCTTAGGGCCGGTGGGACTAGCTCATCACGAGACCCAGTACTTC.

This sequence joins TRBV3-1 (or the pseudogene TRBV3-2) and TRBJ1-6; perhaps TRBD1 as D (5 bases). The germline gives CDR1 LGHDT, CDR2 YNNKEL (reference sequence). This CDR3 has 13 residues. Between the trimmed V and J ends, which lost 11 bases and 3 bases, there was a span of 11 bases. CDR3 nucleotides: TGTGCCGCCCGGGGGAACTATAATTCACCCCTCCACTTT. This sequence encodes CAARGNYNSPLHF.

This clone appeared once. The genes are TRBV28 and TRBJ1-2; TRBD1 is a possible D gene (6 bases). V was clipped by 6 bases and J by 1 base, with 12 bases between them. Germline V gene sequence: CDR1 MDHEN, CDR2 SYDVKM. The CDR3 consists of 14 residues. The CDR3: CASRHRVFNYGYTF. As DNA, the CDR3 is TGTGCCAGCAGACACAGGGTATTTAACTATGGCTACACCTTC.

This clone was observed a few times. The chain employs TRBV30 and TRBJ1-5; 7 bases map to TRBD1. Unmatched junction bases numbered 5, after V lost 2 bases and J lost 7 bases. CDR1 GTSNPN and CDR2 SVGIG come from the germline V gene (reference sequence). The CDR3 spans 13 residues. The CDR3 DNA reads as TGTGCCTGGAGTACAGGGGCGCGGCAGCCCCAGCATTTT. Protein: CAWSTGARQPQHF.

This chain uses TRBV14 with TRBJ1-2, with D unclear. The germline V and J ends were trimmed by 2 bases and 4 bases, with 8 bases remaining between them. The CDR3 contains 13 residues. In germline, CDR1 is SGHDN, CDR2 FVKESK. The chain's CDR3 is CASSQLDGYGYTF. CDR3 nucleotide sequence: TGTGCCAGCAGCCAACTGGACGGCTATGGCTACACCTTC.

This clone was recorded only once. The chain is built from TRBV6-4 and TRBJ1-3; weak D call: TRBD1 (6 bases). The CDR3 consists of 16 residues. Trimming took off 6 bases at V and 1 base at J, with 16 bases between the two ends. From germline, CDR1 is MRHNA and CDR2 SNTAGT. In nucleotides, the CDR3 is TGTGCCAGCAGACTTAGGGGGAACAGGTCTGGAAACACCATATATTTT. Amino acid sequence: CASRLRGNRSGNTIYF.

CDR3 DNA sequence: TGTGCCAGCAGTCCAAACATGAACACTGAAGCTTTCTTT. The encoded protein is CASSPNMNTEAFF. The J gene is TRBJ1-1, the V gene TRBV28; the D is unclear. The CDR3 sequence is 13 residues long. The germline V gene has CDR1 MDHEN and CDR2 SYDVKM. Between the trimmed V and J ends, which lost 5 bases and 0 bases, there was a span of 7 bases.

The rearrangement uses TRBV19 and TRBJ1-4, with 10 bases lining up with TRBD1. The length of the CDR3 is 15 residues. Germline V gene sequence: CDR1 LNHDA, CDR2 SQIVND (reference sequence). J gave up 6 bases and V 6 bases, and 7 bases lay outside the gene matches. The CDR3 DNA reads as TGTGCCAGTAGATTTACCGGGACAGGGGATGAAAAACTGTTTTTT. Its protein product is CASRFTGTGDEKLFF.

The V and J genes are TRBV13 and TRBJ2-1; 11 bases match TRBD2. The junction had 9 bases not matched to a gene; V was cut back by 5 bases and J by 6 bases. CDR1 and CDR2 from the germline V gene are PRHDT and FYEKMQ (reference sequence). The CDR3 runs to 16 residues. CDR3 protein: CASSDLLAGAPNEQFF. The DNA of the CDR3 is TGTGCCAGCAGCGATTTACTAGCGGGGGCCCCCAATGAGCAGTTCTTC.

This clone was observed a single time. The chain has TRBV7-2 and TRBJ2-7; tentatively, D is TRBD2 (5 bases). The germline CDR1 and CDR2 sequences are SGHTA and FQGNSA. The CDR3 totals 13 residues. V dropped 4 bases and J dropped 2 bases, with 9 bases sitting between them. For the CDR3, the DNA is TGTGCCAGCAGCTCGGGGAACGCCTACGAGCAGTACTTC. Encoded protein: CASSSGNAYEQYF.

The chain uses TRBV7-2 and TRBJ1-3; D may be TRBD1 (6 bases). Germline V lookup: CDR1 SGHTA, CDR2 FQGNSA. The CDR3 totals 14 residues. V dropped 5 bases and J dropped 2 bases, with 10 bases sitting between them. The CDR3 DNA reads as TGTGCCAGCAGCCCAGCAGGGGCTGGAAACACCATATATTTT. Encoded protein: CASSPAGAGNTIYF.

The CDR3, as DNA: TGTGCCAGCAGTTCCGGACAGAGTCCTAATGAAAAACTGTTTTTT. Amino acid sequence: CASSSGQSPNEKLFF. This chain links TRBV28 with TRBJ1-4; D is possibly TRBD1 (6 bases). The germline V gene has CDR1 MDHEN and CDR2 SYDVKM. This CDR3 spans 15 amino acids. Trimming took off 4 bases at V and 3 bases at J, with 12 bases between the two ends. Full variable domain (rest looked up from reference TRBV28 and TRBJ1-4): DVKVTQSSRYLVKRTGEKVFLECVQDMDHENMFWYRQDPGLGLRLIYFSYDVKMKEKGDIPEGYSVSREKKERFSLILESASTNQTSMYLCASSSGQSPNEKLFFGSGTQLSVL.

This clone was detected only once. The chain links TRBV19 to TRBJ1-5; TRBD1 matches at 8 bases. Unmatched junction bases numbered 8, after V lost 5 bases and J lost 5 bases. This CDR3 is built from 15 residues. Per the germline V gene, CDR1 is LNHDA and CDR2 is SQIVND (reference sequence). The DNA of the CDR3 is TGTGCCAGTAGTCCCGGGACAGGTTTGGATCAGCCCCAGCATTTT. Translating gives CASSPGTGLDQPQHF.

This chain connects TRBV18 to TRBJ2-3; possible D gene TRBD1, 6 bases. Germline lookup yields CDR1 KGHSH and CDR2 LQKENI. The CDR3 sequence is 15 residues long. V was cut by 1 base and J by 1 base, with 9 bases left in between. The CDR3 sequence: CASSPQGQRTDTQYF. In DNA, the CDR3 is TGTGCCAGCTCACCACAAGGACAGCGCACAGATACGCAGTATTTT.

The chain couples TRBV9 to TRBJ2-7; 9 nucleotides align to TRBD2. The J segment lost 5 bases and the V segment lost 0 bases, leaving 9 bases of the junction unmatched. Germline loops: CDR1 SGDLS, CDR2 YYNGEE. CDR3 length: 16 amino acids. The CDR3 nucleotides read TGTGCCAGCAGCGTAGAAGGCGGGAGGGCCCCCCACGAGCAGTACTTC. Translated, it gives CASSVEGGRAPHEQYF.

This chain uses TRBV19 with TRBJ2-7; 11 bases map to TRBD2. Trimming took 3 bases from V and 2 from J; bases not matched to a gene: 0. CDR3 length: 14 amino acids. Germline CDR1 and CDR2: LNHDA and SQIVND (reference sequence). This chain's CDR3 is CASSMTSGTYEQYF. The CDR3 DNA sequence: TGTGCCAGTAGTATGACTAGCGGGACCTACGAGCAGTACTTC.